This T cell receptor beta chain was captured in a study of blood T cell repertoires in COVID-19 (dated by TCRdb to 2020 to 2021). Study-level background: Samples covering the acute and convalescent phases of COVID-19 were provided by collaborators in the United States, Italy and Spain. The material from the prospective study consisted of cDNA or gDNA derived from T cells, B-cell-depleted T cells, or PBMCs. Subjects who had been exposed to COVID-19, were actively infected with it, or had recovered from it provided the deeply sampled blood TCRbeta repertoires that made up the dataset. A freely available public database, intended as a resource for researchers studying the immune response to SARS-CoV-2, is where the repertoires were released. The samples were drawn from the first 160 participants of the ongoing ImmuneRACE study and from under 1,500 subjects provided by 6 global collaborators. Nearly every sample came with metadata listing a de-identified subject ID, COVID-19 status, age in years and sex. Where HLA class I and class II types were available, the types were taken from metadata supplied by the sample provider, not from assay-based typing.

The paper as a whole reports these results and caveats: Clinical and demographic metadata were provided uncurated, with the amount varying by source and participant.

Collaborating institutions collected whole blood in K2EDTA tubes following their own protocols. For TCRbeta analysis, collaborators shipped samples in one of three forms: frozen whole blood, isolated PBMCs, or DNA extracted from either of those sample types. Looking up the germline V gene yields CDR1 SGHVS and CDR2 FQNEAQ. The V end gives up 1 base and the J end 7 bases, leaving 10 bases in the junction not matched to a gene. From its cysteine to its phenylalanine, the CDR3 spans 16 amino acids. Only the CDR3 part of the read is kept: 48 bases, read in frame from the first base. As to this clone: It has no known antigen specificity. No qualities accompany the bases; no much larger clone lies one base away.

TCRbeta CDR3 regions were amplified from genomic DNA by means of the immunoSEQ Assay, a bias-controlled multiplex PCR. On the study's bioinformatics: The number of nucleated cells in each sample was estimated by amplification of reference gene primers within the assay. To quantify the absolute abundance of each unique TCRbeta CDR3 rearrangement, sequence reads were collapsed and filtered. For each sample, productive Simpson clonality was calculated by taking the square root of Simpson's diversity index across productive rearrangements. TCRdb mirrors the immuneACCESS table, restricted to in-frame sequences. Some clones are absent from its copies; in checked studies, under half trace to an unresolved V gene, and the reason for the others is unknown. V, J and clone size derive from that table, while D and trimming were established from the DNA sequence. Across this sample there are nearly 250,000 clones, with 82% seen only once. The ten biggest clones cover 1.5% to 2% of the sample.

This TCR was sampled from a woman over 75 with acute or convalescent COVID-19. The sample was peripheral blood. The rearranged chain carries TRBV7-8 and TRBJ2-1; 7 central nucleotides agree with TRBD2. The CDR3 has the sequence CASSLVGGRSVNEQFF. The nucleotide sequence reads as follows: TGTGCCAGCAGCTTAGTAGGCGGGAGATCAGTTAATGAGCAGTTCTTC. Outside the CDR3, residues come from the reference TRBV7-8 and TRBJ2-1 proteins, so the full variable domain is: GAGVSQSPRYKVAKRGQDVALRCDPISGHVSLFWYQQALGQGPEFLTYFQNEAQLDKSGLPSDRFFAERPEGSVSTLKIQRTQQEDSAVYLCASSLVGGRSVNEQFFGPGTRLTVL.